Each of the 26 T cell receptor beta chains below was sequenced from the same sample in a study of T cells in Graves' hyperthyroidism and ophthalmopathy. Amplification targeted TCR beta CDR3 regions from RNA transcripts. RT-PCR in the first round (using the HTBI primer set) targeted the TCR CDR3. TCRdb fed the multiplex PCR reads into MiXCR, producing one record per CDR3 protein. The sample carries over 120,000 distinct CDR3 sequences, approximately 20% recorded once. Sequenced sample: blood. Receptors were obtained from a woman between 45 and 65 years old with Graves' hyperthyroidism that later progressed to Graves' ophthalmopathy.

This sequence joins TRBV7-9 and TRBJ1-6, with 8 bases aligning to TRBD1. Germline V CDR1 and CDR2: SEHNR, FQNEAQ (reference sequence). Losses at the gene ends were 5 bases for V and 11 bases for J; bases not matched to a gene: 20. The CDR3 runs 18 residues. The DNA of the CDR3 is TGTGCCAGCAGCCGCTCCGGGACAGGACTGTATCGGGAACCACCCCTCCACTTT. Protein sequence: CASSRSGTGLYREPPLHF.

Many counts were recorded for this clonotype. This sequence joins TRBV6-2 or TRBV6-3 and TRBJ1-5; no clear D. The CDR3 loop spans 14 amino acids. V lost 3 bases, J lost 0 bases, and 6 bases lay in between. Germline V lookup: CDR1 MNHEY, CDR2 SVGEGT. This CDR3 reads CASSYLGSNQPQHF. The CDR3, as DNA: TGTGCCAGCAGTTATCTGGGTAGCAATCAGCCCCAGCATTTT.

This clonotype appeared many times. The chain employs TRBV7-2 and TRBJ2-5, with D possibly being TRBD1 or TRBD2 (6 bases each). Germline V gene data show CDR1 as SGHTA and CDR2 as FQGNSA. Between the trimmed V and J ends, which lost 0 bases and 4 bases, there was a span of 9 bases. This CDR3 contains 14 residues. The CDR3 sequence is CASSLAGGSETQYF. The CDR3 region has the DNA TGTGCCAGCAGCTTAGCCGGGGGCTCAGAGACCCAGTACTTC.

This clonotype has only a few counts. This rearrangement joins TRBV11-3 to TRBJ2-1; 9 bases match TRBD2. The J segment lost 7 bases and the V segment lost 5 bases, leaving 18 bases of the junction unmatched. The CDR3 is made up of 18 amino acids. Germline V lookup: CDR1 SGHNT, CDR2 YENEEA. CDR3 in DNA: TGTGCCAGCAGCACCCGGACTAGCGTCGGATTGCCGCCGAATGAGCAGTTCTTC. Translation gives CASSTRTSVGLPPNEQFF.

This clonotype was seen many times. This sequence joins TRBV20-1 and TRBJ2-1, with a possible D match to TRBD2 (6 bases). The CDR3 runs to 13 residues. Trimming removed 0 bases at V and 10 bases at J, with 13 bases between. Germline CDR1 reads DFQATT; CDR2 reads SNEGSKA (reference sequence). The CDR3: CSAREPTRFEQFF. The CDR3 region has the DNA TGCAGTGCTAGAGAACCGACTAGGTTCGAGCAGTTCTTC.

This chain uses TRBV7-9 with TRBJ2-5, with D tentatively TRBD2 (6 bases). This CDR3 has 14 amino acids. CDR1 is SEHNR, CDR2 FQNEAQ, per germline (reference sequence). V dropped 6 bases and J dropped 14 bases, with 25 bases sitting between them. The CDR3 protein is CASSLLMEGQIQYF. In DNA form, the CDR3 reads TGTGCCAGCAGTCTTCTTATGGAGGGCCAGATTCAATACTTC. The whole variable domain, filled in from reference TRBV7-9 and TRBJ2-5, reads DTGVSQNPRHKITKRGQNVTFRCDPISEHNRLYWYRQTLGQGPEFLTYFQNEAQLEKSRLLSDRFSAERPKGSFSTLEIQRTEQGDSAMYLCASSLLMEGQIQYFGPGTRLLVL.

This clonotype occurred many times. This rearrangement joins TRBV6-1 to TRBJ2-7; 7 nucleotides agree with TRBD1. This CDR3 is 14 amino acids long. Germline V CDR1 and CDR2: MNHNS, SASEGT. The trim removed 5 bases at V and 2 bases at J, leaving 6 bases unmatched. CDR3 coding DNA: TGTGCCAGCAGTTCGACAGGGACCCCCTACGAGCAGTACTTC. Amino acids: CASSSTGTPYEQYF.

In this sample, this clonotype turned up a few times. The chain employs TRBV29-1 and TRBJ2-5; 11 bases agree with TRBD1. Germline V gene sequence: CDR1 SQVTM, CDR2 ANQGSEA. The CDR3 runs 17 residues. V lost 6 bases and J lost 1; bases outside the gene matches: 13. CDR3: CSVVGQGAVIGQETQYF. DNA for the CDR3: TGCAGCGTCGTCGGACAGGGGGCGGTAATCGGCCAAGAGACCCAGTACTTC. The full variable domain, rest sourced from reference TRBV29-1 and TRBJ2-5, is SAVISQKPSRDICQRGTSLTIQCQVDSQVTMMFWYRQQPGQSLTLIATANQGSEATYESGFVIDKFPISRPNLTFSTLTVSNMSPEDSSIYLCSVVGQGAVIGQETQYFGPGTRLLVL.

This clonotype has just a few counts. Here the CDR3 reads CASSVRQGNEQFF. CDR3 nucleotide sequence: TGTGCCAGCAGCGTTAGACAGGGCAATGAGCAGTTCTTC. The V gene is TRBV9, the J gene TRBJ2-1; TRBD1 aligns across 7 bases. This CDR3 comprises 13 residues. With V trimmed by 2 bases and J by 6 bases, 2 bases remained unmatched. CDR1 is SGDLS, CDR2 YYNGEE, per germline.

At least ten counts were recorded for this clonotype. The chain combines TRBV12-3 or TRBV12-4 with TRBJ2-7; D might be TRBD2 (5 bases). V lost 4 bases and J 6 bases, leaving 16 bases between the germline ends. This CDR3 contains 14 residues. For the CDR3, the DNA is TGTGCCAGCAGTTCTCCCCTAAGGGAGCGCGAGCAGTACTTC. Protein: CASSSPLREREQYF.

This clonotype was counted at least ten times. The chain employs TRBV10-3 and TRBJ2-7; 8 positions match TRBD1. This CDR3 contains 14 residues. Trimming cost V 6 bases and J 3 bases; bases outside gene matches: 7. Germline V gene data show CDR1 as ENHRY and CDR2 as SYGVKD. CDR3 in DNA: TGTGCCATCAGGGGGGGACAGGATCGCTACGAGCAGTACTTC. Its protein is CAIRGGQDRYEQYF.

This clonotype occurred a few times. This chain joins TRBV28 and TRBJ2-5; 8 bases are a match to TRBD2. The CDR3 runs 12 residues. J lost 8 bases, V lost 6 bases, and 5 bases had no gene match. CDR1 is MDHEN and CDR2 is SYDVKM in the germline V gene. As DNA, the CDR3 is TGTGCCAGCAGCCCAAGCGGGAGAACCCAGTACTTC. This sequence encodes CASSPSGRTQYF.

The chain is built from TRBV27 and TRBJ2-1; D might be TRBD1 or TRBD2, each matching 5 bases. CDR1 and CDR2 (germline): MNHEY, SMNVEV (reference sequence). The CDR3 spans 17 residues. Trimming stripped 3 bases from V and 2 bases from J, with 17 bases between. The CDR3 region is CASSFIPVGGTYNEQFF. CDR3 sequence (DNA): TGTGCCAGCAGTTTTATCCCCGTTGGGGGAACCTACAATGAGCAGTTCTTC.

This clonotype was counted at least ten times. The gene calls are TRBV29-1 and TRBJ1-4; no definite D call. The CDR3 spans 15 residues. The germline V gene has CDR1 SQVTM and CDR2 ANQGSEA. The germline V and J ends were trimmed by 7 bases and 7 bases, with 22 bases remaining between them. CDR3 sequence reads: CSGLLTGQRGEKLFF. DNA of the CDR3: TGCAGCGGACTTCTCACCGGGCAGCGGGGTGAAAAACTGTTTTTT.

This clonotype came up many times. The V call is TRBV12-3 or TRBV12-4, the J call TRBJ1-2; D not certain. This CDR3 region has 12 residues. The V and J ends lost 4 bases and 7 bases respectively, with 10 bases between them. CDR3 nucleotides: TGTGCCAGCAGTTCCCCCCCTGCTGGCTACACCTTC. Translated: CASSSPPAGYTF.

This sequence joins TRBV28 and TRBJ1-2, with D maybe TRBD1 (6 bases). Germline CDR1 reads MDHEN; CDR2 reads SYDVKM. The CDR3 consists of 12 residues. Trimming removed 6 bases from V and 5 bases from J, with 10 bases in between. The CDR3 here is CASRGGGYGYTF. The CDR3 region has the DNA TGTGCCAGCAGAGGGGGGGGATATGGCTACACCTTC.

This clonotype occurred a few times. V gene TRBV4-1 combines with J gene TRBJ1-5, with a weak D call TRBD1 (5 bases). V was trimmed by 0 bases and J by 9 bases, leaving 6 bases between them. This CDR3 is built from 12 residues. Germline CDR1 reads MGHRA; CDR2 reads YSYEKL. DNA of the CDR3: TGCGCCAGCAGCCAAGATGGGGCGCCCCAGCATTTT. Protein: CASSQDGAPQHF.

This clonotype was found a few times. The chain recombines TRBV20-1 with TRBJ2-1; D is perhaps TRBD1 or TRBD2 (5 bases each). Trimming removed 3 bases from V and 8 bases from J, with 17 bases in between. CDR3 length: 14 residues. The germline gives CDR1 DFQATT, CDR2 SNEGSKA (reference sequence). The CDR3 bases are TGCAGTGCTAGCCGGGACCGCCGAACCCATGAGCAGTTCTTC. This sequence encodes CSASRDRRTHEQFF.

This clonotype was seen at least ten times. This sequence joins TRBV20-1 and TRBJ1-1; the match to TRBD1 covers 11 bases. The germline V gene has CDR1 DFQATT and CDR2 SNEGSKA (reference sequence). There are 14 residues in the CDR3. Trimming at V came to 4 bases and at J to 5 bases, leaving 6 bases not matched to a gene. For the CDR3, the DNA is TGCAGTGCTAACTCGGACAGGGGGCGTACTGAAGCTTTCTTT. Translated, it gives CSANSDRGRTEAFF.

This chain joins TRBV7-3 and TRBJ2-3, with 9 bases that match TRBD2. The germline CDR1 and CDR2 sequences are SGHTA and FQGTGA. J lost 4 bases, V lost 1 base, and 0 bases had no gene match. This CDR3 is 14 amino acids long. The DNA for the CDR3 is TGTGCCAGCAGCTTAAGCGGGAGGGCAGATACGCAGTATTTT. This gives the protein CASSLSGRADTQYF.

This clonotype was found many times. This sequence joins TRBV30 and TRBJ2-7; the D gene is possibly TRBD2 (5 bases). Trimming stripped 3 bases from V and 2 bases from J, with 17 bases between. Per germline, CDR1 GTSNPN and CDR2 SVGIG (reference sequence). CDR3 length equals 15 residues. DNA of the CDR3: TGTGCCTGGAGGCCCCCCAGCGGCTACACCTACGAGCAGTACTTC. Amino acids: CAWRPPSGYTYEQYF.

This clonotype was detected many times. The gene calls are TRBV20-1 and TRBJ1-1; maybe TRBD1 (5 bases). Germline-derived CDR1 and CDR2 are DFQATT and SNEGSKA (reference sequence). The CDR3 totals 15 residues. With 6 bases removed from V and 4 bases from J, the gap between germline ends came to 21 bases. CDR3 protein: CSARTRGSRSTEAFF. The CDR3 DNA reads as TGCAGTGCAAGAACTCGGGGGAGTCGCTCCACTGAAGCTTTCTTT.

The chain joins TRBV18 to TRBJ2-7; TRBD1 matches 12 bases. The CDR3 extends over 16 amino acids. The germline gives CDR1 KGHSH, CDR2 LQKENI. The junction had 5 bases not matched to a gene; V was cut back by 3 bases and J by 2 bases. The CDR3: CASSPFGTGGTYEQYF. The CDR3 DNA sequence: TGTGCCAGCTCACCCTTTGGGACAGGGGGCACCTACGAGCAGTACTTC.

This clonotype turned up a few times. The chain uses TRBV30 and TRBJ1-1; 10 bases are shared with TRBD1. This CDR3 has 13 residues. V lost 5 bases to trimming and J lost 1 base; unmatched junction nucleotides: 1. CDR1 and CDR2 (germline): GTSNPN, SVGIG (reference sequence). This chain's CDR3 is CAWGQGGNTEAFF. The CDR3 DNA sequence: TGTGCCTGGGGACAGGGGGGGAACACTGAAGCTTTCTTT.

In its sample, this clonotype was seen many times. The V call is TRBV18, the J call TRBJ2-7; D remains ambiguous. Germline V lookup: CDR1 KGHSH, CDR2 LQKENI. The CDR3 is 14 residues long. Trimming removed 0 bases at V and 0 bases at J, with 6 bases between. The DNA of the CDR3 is TGTGCCAGCTCACCACCCGCAGGCTCCTACGAGCAGTACTTC. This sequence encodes CASSPPAGSYEQYF. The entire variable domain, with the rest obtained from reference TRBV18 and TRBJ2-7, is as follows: NAGVMQNPRHLVRRRGQEARLRCSPMKGHSHVYWYRQLPEEGLKFMVYLQKENIIDESGMPKERFSAEFPKEGPSILRIQQVVRGDSAAYFCASSPPAGSYEQYFGPGTRLTVT.

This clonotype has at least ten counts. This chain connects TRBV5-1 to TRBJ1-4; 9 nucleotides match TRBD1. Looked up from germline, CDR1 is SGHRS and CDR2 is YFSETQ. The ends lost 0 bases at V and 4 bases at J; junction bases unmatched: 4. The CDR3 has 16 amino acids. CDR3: CASSLGPTGGNEKLFF. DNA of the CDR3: TGCGCCAGCAGCTTGGGGCCGACAGGGGGTAATGAAAAACTGTTTTTT.